Listed below are T cell receptor beta chains from one sample, sequenced in a study of blood T cell repertoires in COVID-19. Data came from immunoSEQ multiplex PCR; TCRdb stores just in-frame clones and leaves some out. The sample lists roughly 220,000 clones; approximately 90% were seen once. The sample was PBMCs or T cells enriched from blood (not recorded which). The receptors were sampled from a woman aged 25 to 39 who had recovered from COVID-19. CDR3s include the opening cysteine and the closing phenylalanine or tryptophan. Where a row states a size, it is once, few, many or the class of an expanded clone; other rows omit it.

J: TRBJ1-2
V: TRBV5-4
length: 14
size: .
CDR3: CASSLVGTDYGYTF

J: TRBJ2-5
V: TRBV7-3
length: 16
size: .
CDR3: CASSLTSGGAQETQYF

J: TRBJ2-7
V: TRBV9
length: 14
size: .
CDR3: CASSVEAGVDEQYF

J: TRBJ1-5
V: TRBV19
length: 12
size: .
CDR3: CASSQGGGPQHF

J: TRBJ2-3
V: TRBV9
length: 17
size: .
CDR3: CASSADRTVPSTDTQYF

J: TRBJ2-3
V: TRBV9
length: 18
size: once
CDR3: CASSVRGLAGGGGDTQYF

J: TRBJ2-3
V: TRBV7-2
length: 16
size: .
CDR3: CASSLDRATSTDTQYF

J: TRBJ1-1
V: TRBV6-5
length: 15
size: .
CDR3: CASSYSFLSNTEAFF

J: TRBJ1-2
V: TRBV2
length: 13
size: once
CDR3: CASSDNWTGGYTF

J: TRBJ1-2
V: TRBV29-1
length: 14
size: .
CDR3: CSVDYAGEGYGYTF

J: TRBJ2-5
V: TRBV6-5
length: 12
size: .
CDR3: CASKKSEETQYF

J: TRBJ1-4
V: TRBV7-9
length: 17
size: .
CDR3: CASSLTDTGPTNEKLFF

J: TRBJ1-5
V: TRBV19
length: 15
size: few
CDR3: CASTQQKNPNQPQHF

J: TRBJ1-6
V: TRBV5-6
length: 14
size: .
CDR3: CASSLDPNNSPLHF

J: TRBJ1-1
V: TRBV13
length: 13
size: once
CDR3: CASSPRQDGQAFF

J: TRBJ1-6
V: TRBV19
length: 15
size: once
CDR3: CASSFGWDKNSPLHF

J: TRBJ1-3
V: TRBV5-4
length: 15
size: .
CDR3: CASSSGQGEGNTIYF

J: TRBJ2-1
V: TRBV21-1
length: 16
size: .
CDR3: CASRQGAEEEGNEQFF

J: TRBJ2-5
V: TRBV2
length: 15
size: .
CDR3: CASRRPGLVGETQYF

J: TRBJ2-4
V: TRBV11-2
length: 14
size: .
CDR3: CASSSAGGRGIQYF

J: TRBJ1-1
V: TRBV12-3/TRBV12-4
length: 13
size: .
CDR3: CASRKTGFTEAFF

J: TRBJ1-2
V: TRBV5-8
length: 13
size: .
CDR3: CASSFRQVYGYTF

J: TRBJ2-7
V: TRBV7-8
length: 15
size: .
CDR3: CASSLVGTGVHEQYF

J: TRBJ2-2
V: TRBV5-4
length: 15
size: .
CDR3: CASRSRDRATGELFF

J: TRBJ2-1
V: TRBV9
length: 12
size: .
CDR3: CASSAEYNEQFF

J: TRBJ2-7
V: TRBV6-5
length: 15
size: .
CDR3: CASSYSNRGSYEQYF

J: TRBJ2-7
V: TRBV11-2
length: 18
size: .
CDR3: CASSLVPEDTPYSYEQYF

J: TRBJ2-3
V: TRBV19
length: 14
size: .
CDR3: CASSQGLGADTQYF

J: TRBJ1-1
V: TRBV2
length: 14
size: .
CDR3: CASMDRGVNTEAFF

J: TRBJ2-1
V: TRBV13
length: 17
size: .
CDR3: CASSERTGAISYNEQFF

J: TRBJ2-5
V: TRBV3-1/TRBV3-2
length: 16
size: .
CDR3: CASSQDRPSGQETQYF

J: TRBJ2-3
V: TRBV5-8
length: 15
size: .
CDR3: CASSFSGQPTDTQYF

J: TRBJ2-3
V: TRBV10-3
length: 22
size: .
CDR3: CAISENPGLAGLPGEGPDTQYF

J: TRBJ2-1
V: TRBV7-9
length: 13
size: .
CDR3: CASSSEGGGEQFF

J: TRBJ1-2
V: TRBV5-5
length: 17
size: .
CDR3: CASSLADRRDDHYGYTF

J: TRBJ1-5
V: TRBV19
length: 15
size: .
CDR3: CASSSRGNVNQPQHF

J: TRBJ2-5
V: TRBV6-2/TRBV6-3
length: 15
size: .
CDR3: CASSYVGGQGETQYF

J: TRBJ1-2
V: TRBV5-4
length: 17
size: .
CDR3: CASNLDRASSSIYGYTF

J: TRBJ2-7
V: TRBV3-1/TRBV3-2
length: 14
size: .
CDR3: CASSHYRGQHEQYF

J: TRBJ2-3
V: TRBV5-1
length: 15
size: once
CDR3: CASSITGVGTDTQYF

J: TRBJ1-2
V: TRBV6-1
length: 13
size: .
CDR3: CASSERQGYGYTF

J: TRBJ1-3
V: TRBV5-4
length: 14
size: .
CDR3: CASSPGTNGNTIYF

J: TRBJ2-5
V: TRBV9
length: 14
size: once
CDR3: CASSDPGRQETQYF

J: TRBJ2-3
V: TRBV7-2
length: 14
size: few
CDR3: CASSLESRWDTQYF

J: TRBJ1-2
V: TRBV4-2
length: 13
size: .
CDR3: CASSQDLGAGYTF

J: TRBJ2-3
V: TRBV9
length: 16
size: .
CDR3: CASSQTSGGTGNTQYF

J: TRBJ2-5
V: TRBV2
length: 16
size: .
CDR3: CASSSTSGGHQETQYF

J: TRBJ2-7
V: TRBV11-2
length: 15
size: .
CDR3: CASSETPGLVREQYF

J: TRBJ2-7
V: TRBV4-3
length: 17
size: .
CDR3: CASSQDRGSAAQGEQYF

J: TRBJ2-5
V: TRBV7-9
length: 17
size: .
CDR3: CASSSSGIDRAEETQYF

J: TRBJ1-2
V: TRBV6-2/TRBV6-3
length: 13
size: .
CDR3: CASSPLGVSGYTF

J: TRBJ2-7
V: TRBV6-4
length: 15
size: .
CDR3: CASSSLAGDSYEQYF

J: TRBJ1-6
V: TRBV7-2
length: 18
size: .
CDR3: CASSLEDRGLSYNSPLHF

J: TRBJ1-5
V: TRBV19
length: 14
size: .
CDR3: CASSIVRGPQPQHF